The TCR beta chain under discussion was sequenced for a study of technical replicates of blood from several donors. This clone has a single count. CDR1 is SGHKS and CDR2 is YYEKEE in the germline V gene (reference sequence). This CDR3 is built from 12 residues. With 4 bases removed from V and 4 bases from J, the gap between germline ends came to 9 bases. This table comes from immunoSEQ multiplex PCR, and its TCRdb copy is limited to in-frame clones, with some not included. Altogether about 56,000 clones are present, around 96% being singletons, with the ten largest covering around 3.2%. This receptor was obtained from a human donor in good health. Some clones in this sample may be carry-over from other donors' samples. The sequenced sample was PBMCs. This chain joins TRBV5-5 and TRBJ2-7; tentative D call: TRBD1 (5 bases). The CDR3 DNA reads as TGTGCCAGCAGCGGGGCGTCTTACGAGCAGTACTTC. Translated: CASSGASYEQYF.